Reported below is one T cell receptor (beta chain). The data originate from a study of control samples from healthy donors and cancer patients. Trimming at V came to 8 bases and at J to 5 bases, leaving 10 bases not matched to a gene. The CDR3 has 14 residues. Germline V gene lookup returns CDR1 MRHNA and CDR2 SNTAGT. Clones were read by immunoSEQ multiplex PCR, and TCRdb kept only the in-frame ones, dropping some. This sample yields fewer than 85,000 clones, of which about 88% are seen a single time; more than 7% belongs to the top ten. The chain has TRBV6-4 and TRBJ2-7; 9 nucleotides align to TRBD1. The TCR was taken from a man in his forties or fifties in good health. Material: blood. CDR3 region: CASGAGQGENEQYF. In DNA form, the CDR3 reads TGTGCCAGCGGAGCGGGACAGGGAGAGAACGAGCAGTACTTC.